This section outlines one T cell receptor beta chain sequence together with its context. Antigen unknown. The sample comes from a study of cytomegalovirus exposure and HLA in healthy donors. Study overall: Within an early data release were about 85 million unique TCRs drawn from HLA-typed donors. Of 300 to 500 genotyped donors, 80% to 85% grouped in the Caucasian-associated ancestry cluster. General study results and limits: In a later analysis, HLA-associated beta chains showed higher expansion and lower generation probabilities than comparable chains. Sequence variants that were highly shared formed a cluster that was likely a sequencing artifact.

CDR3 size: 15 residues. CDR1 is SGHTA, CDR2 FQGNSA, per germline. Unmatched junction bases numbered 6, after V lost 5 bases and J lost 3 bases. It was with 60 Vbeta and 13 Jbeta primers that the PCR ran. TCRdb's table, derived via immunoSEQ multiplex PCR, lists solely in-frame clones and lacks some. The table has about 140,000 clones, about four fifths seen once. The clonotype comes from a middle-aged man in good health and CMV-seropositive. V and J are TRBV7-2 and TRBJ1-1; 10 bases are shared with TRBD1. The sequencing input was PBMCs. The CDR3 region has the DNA TGTGCCAGCAGCATCCTTGGGACAGGGGACACTGAAGCTTTCTTT. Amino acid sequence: CASSILGTGDTEAFF.